The 27 T cell receptor beta chains reported below all come from one sample, sequenced in a study of T cells in Graves' hyperthyroidism and ophthalmopathy. Amplified TCR beta CDR3 regions came from RNA transcripts. A set of HTBI primers served as the primers for a first-round RT-PCR of the TCR CDR3. TCRdb re-called the multiplex PCR reads with MiXCR, one entry per CDR3 protein. The sample has around 600,000 distinct CDR3 sequences; around 16% are singletons. Sample: blood. Receptor source: a middle-aged woman with Graves' ophthalmopathy.

This clonotype came up many times. The CDR3 DNA sequence: TGTGCCAGCTCACCACCGGCGGGATGGGAGCAGTACTTC. Its translation: CASSPPAGWEQYF. The chain combines TRBV18 with TRBJ2-7; D might be TRBD2 (6 bases). Per germline, CDR1 KGHSH and CDR2 LQKENI. The CDR3 is 13 residues long. The V gene lost 0 bases and the J gene lost 7 bases, with 10 bases spanning the gap. Full variable domain (remainder filled in from reference TRBV18 and TRBJ2-7): NAGVMQNPRHLVRRRGQEARLRCSPMKGHSHVYWYRQLPEEGLKFMVYLQKENIIDESGMPKERFSAEFPKEGPSILRIQQVVRGDSAAYFCASSPPAGWEQYFGPGTRLTVT.

This clonotype was seen more than once but under ten times. This clone may be a read error of a much larger clone one base away. The J gene is TRBJ2-7, the V gene TRBV5-5; 9 nucleotides align to TRBD1. The CDR3 covers 15 residues. In germline, CDR1 is SGHKS, CDR2 YYEKEE (reference sequence). J was trimmed by 5 bases and V by 1 base; bases with no gene match: 7. CDR3 in amino acids: CASSLRTGVPNEQYF. CDR3 bases: TGTGCCAGCAGCTTGAGGACAGGGGTTCCCAACGAGCAGTACTTC.

This clonotype was seen repeatedly, ten times or more. The chain links TRBV12-3 or TRBV12-4 to TRBJ2-5, with 8 positions matching TRBD2. V gave up 4 bases and J gave up 4 bases; unmatched junction bases: 5. The CDR3 length is 14 residues. In nucleotides, the CDR3 is TGTGCCAGCAGTTCAGGACTAGCCTCAGAGACCCAGTACTTC. Translated, it gives CASSSGLASETQYF.

This clonotype has only a few counts. This chain connects TRBV20-1 to TRBJ1-1; 7 nucleotides line up with TRBD1. V lost 6 bases and J lost 0; bases outside the gene matches: 4. This CDR3 contains 13 residues. In germline, CDR1 is DFQATT, CDR2 SNEGSKA (reference sequence). CDR3 in amino acids: CSASRGLNTEAFF. In DNA, the CDR3 is TGCAGTGCCAGCAGGGGGTTGAACACTGAAGCTTTCTTT.

This clonotype was recorded at least ten times. V gene TRBV30 combines with J gene TRBJ2-1, with 9 bases identical to TRBD1. Losses at the gene ends were 4 bases for V and 3 bases for J; bases not matched to a gene: 10. Germline values: CDR1 GTSNPN, CDR2 SVGIG (reference sequence). The CDR3 is 16 residues long. CDR3 nucleotides: TGTGCCTGGACTCCACCCGGGACAGGGTTCTACAATGAGCAGTTCTTC. Translated, it gives CAWTPPGTGFYNEQFF.

This clonotype has ten or more counts. V is TRBV4-1 and J is TRBJ2-3, with 12 bases identical to TRBD2. CDR1 is MGHRA and CDR2 is YSYEKL in the germline V gene. CDR3 size: 17 residues. After removal of 3 bases from V and 0 bases from J, the junction contained 4 bases not matched to a gene. The CDR3 protein is CASSHPGTSGSTDTQYF. The CDR3 DNA follows: TGCGCCAGCAGCCATCCCGGGACTAGCGGGAGCACAGATACGCAGTATTTT.

This clonotype was observed a few times. The V gene is TRBV27, the J gene TRBJ1-5; 11 nucleotides match TRBD1. The CDR3 is made up of 19 amino acids. CDR1 and CDR2 from the germline V gene are MNHEY and SMNVEV (reference sequence). V gave up 4 bases and J gave up 4 bases; unmatched junction bases: 15. CDR3 nucleotides: TGTGCCAGCAGTTCCCAATCGAGGTGGACAGGGGGCCCTAATCAGCCCCAGCATTTT. This translates into CASSSQSRWTGGPNQPQHF.

At least ten counts were recorded for this clonotype. CDR3 in DNA: TGTGCCAGCAGACGGATACCGGGACTAGGGGCTAGCACAGATACGCAGTATTTT. Translation gives CASRRIPGLGASTDTQYF. The rearrangement joins TRBV27 to TRBJ2-3; 8 positions agree with TRBD2. In germline, CDR1 is MNHEY, CDR2 SMNVEV (reference sequence). This CDR3 is built from 18 residues. Trimming at V came to 6 bases and at J to 0 bases, leaving 14 bases not matched to a gene.

The chain recombines TRBV15 with TRBJ2-5; D unclear. Deletions cut 0 bases from V and 5 bases from J, with 7 bases between. CDR1 is LNHNV, CDR2 YYDKDF, per germline (reference sequence). CDR3 size: 13 residues. The CDR3 protein is CATSRDYSETQYF. The CDR3 DNA sequence: TGTGCCACCAGCAGAGATTATTCGGAGACCCAGTACTTC.

Many counts were recorded for this clonotype. This chain connects TRBV4-1 to TRBJ2-1; 7 nucleotides agree with TRBD2. The ends lost 1 base at V and 4 bases at J; junction bases unmatched: 4. This CDR3 is 15 amino acids long. CDR1 is MGHRA and CDR2 is YSYEKL in the germline V gene. The CDR3 nucleotides read TGCGCCAGCAGCCAAGGGGAGGGCCTATACAATGAGCAGTTCTTC. This encodes CASSQGEGLYNEQFF.

This clonotype was detected many times. The rearrangement uses TRBV18 and TRBJ2-1, with D tentatively TRBD1 or TRBD2 (5 bases each). The ends were cut back, 0 bases at V and 4 bases at J, with 16 bases in the middle. This CDR3 region has 17 residues. Germline V gene sequence: CDR1 KGHSH, CDR2 LQKENI. The CDR3 spells CASSPPGGSGTYNEQFF. The CDR3 region has the DNA TGTGCCAGCTCACCACCCGGTGGGTCAGGGACGTACAATGAGCAGTTCTTC.

This clonotype was observed a single time. The genes are TRBV29-1 and TRBJ2-1; D gene unclear. The germline V and J ends were trimmed by 0 bases and 0 bases, with 15 bases remaining between them. The CDR3 is 17 amino acids. Germline V gives CDR1 SQVTM, CDR2 ANQGSEA. The CDR3, as DNA: TGCAGCGTTGAAGACCCCCCCGCGGAGAGCTCCTACAATGAGCAGTTCTTC. Encoded protein: CSVEDPPAESSYNEQFF.

This clonotype was found many times. The chain joins TRBV20-1 to TRBJ2-5, with 7 bases identical to TRBD2. Per germline, CDR1 DFQATT and CDR2 SNEGSKA (reference sequence). V dropped 2 bases and J dropped 0; count of bases not matched to a gene: 9. This CDR3 is built from 16 residues. CDR3 residues: CSARSLVAGNQETQYF. CDR3 bases: TGCAGTGCTAGATCTTTGGTAGCGGGTAACCAAGAGACCCAGTACTTC.

This clonotype has a count of ten or more. The chain has TRBV30 and TRBJ1-1; D might be TRBD1 (6 bases). This CDR3 comprises 13 residues. V lost 2 bases and J lost 0, with 7 bases in between. Per the germline V gene, CDR1 is GTSNPN and CDR2 is SVGIG (reference sequence). DNA for the CDR3: TGTGCCTGGAGTAGGGGGGTGAACACTGAAGCTTTCTTT. Amino acids: CAWSRGVNTEAFF. Full variable domain (remainder filled in from reference TRBV30 and TRBJ1-1): SQTIHQWPATLVQPVGSPLSLECTVEGTSNPNLYWYRQAAGRGLQLLFYSVGIGQISSEVPQNLSASRPQDRQFILSSKKLLLSDSGFYLCAWSRGVNTEAFFGQGTRLTVV.

This clonotype showed up many times. Its ends do not fully match the called genes, so a read error is possible. This sequence joins TRBV7-3 and TRBJ2-3, with TRBD2 as a possible D gene (5 bases). The germline V gene has CDR1 SGHTA and CDR2 FQGTGA. The CDR3 has 15 amino acids. CDR3: CASSLTVTSLASQYF. The CDR3 DNA follows: TGTGCCAGCAGCCTAACAGTTACCTCGCTAGCATCGCAGTATTTT.

In this sample, this clonotype turned up many times. The chain recombines TRBV18 with TRBJ2-5; 7 bases map to TRBD1. Germline loops: CDR1 KGHSH, CDR2 LQKENI. The CDR3 is 14 amino acids. With V trimmed by 6 bases and J by 4 bases, 8 bases remained unmatched. The CDR3 nucleotides are TGTGCCAGCTCCCGTGACAGGGCGCCAGAGACCCAGTACTTC. Translated, it gives CASSRDRAPETQYF.

There are a few counts of this clonotype. The rearrangement uses TRBV15 and TRBJ2-6, with D possibly being TRBD2 (5 bases). The CDR3 has 15 amino acids. The germline V and J ends were trimmed by 1 base and 2 bases, with 6 bases remaining between them. The germline gives CDR1 LNHNV, CDR2 YYDKDF (reference sequence). The CDR3 sequence is CATSRVRAGANVLTF. The CDR3 nucleotides are TGTGCCACCAGCAGAGTGAGGGCTGGGGCCAACGTCCTGACTTTC.

The CDR3 loop reads CASSALPHSYEQYF. CDR3 sequence (DNA): TGTGCCAGCAGCGCCCTACCCCATTCCTACGAGCAGTACTTC. V is TRBV14 and J is TRBJ2-7, with no clear D. V was shortened by 5 bases and J by 1 base, with 12 bases between the two germline ends. CDR1 and CDR2 from the germline V gene are SGHDN and FVKESK. The CDR3 has 14 residues.

This clonotype was picked up a small number of times. CDR3 sequence: CASRGVDKGYTF. As DNA, the CDR3 is TGTGCCAGCAGGGGGGTGGATAAGGGCTACACCTTC. The chain combines TRBV27 with TRBJ1-2; possible D gene TRBD1, 5 bases. Germline values: CDR1 MNHEY, CDR2 SMNVEV (reference sequence). There are 12 residues in the CDR3. V was cut by 6 bases and J by 8 bases, with 13 bases left in between.

On this clonotype itself: With a much larger clone just one base away, this may be a read error. The chain couples TRBV20-1 to TRBJ2-1; TRBD2 agrees at 7 bases. The tail of the sequence fits TRBJ2-7 better, so the J call may be wrong. Germline values: CDR1 DFQATT, CDR2 SNEGSKA (reference sequence). The CDR3 length is 13 residues. The CDR3 region is CSAGGLVAGEQYF. The CDR3 bases are TGCAGTGCTGGAGGACTAGTGGCTGGTGAGCAGTACTTC.

This clonotype was detected a few times. J is TRBJ2-7 and V is TRBV15, with D maybe TRBD2 (6 bases). The CDR3 loop spans 15 amino acids. Germline lookup yields CDR1 LNHNV and CDR2 YYDKDF (reference sequence). Trimming left V 4 bases short and J 5 bases short, with 18 bases between. CDR3: CATSTRLEEKHEQYF. The CDR3 DNA reads as TGTGCCACCAGCACTCGACTAGAGGAGAAGCACGAGCAGTACTTC.

Worth noting for this clonotype: This may stem from a read error, because a much larger clone lies one nucleotide away. The chain links TRBV27 to TRBJ2-3, with 10 nucleotides matching TRBD2. The CDR3 extends over 15 amino acids. Germline CDR1 reads MNHEY; CDR2 reads SMNVEV (reference sequence). CDR3: CAGSFLTSGTDTQYF. The CDR3 DNA is TGTGCCGGCAGTTTCCTGACTAGCGGGACAGATACGCAGTATTTT.

The chain combines TRBV5-1 with TRBJ2-3; D perhaps matches TRBD2 (6 bases). The germline V and J ends were trimmed by 2 bases and 0 bases, with 10 bases remaining between them. CDR3 length: 15 amino acids. CDR1 and CDR2 (germline): SGHRS, YFSETQ. The CDR3 protein is CASSFVGTSTDTQYF. In DNA form, the CDR3 reads TGCGCCAGCAGCTTTGTAGGGACTAGCACAGATACGCAGTATTTT. Together with reference TRBV5-1 and TRBJ2-3, the CDR3 gives the full variable domain: KAGVTQTPRYLIKTRGQQVTLSCSPISGHRSVSWYQQTPGQGLQFLFEYFSETQRNKGNFPGRFSGRQFSNSRSEMNVSTLELGDSALYLCASSFVGTSTDTQYFGPGTRLTVL.

This clonotype was counted only a few times. The chain couples TRBV7-9 to TRBJ2-5; 7 bases agree with TRBD2. The germline CDR1 and CDR2 sequences are SEHNR and FQNEAQ (reference sequence). The CDR3 covers 15 residues. The junction had 2 bases not matched to a gene; V was cut back by 1 base and J by 0 bases. The DNA of the CDR3 is TGTGCCAGCAGCTTAGTCGGGACTAACCAAGAGACCCAGTACTTC. This codes for CASSLVGTNQETQYF.

Ten or more counts support this clonotype. The chain has TRBV27 and TRBJ1-2; 11 positions match TRBD1. Trimming cost V 6 bases and J 6 bases; bases outside gene matches: 3. The CDR3 totals 13 residues. The V gene's germline CDR1 is MNHEY and CDR2 SMNVEV (reference sequence). The CDR3 reads CASRKGQGDGYTF. In DNA, the CDR3 is TGTGCCAGCAGAAAGGGACAGGGGGATGGCTACACCTTC.

This clonotype was picked up many times. The rearrangement links TRBV20-1 to TRBJ2-3; 9 bases are a match to TRBD2. The CDR3 loop spans 16 amino acids. The germline V gene has CDR1 DFQATT and CDR2 SNEGSKA (reference sequence). The J segment lost 2 bases and the V segment lost 0 bases, leaving 6 bases of the junction unmatched. CDR3 DNA sequence: TGCAGTGCTAGAGATTTAACTAGCGGGTACACAGATACGCAGTATTTT. Translation gives CSARDLTSGYTDTQYF.

This clonotype appeared a few times. This chain connects TRBV20-1 to TRBJ1-4; no clear D. The length of the CDR3 is 15 residues. Trimming removed 4 bases from V and 1 base from J, with 13 bases in between. Germline V gene data show CDR1 as DFQATT and CDR2 as SNEGSKA (reference sequence). CDR3 DNA: TGCAGTGCTAACCATCCCCCGGGAACTAATGAAAAACTGTTTTTT. Protein sequence: CSANHPPGTNEKLFF.